The 5 T cell receptor beta chains below come from one sample, sequenced in a study of neurological immune-mediated disorders. TCRdb itself ran the 5' RACE reads through MiXCR, one entry per CDR3 protein. Seen here are some 120,000 distinct CDR3 sequences, roughly 3.2% observed once, and the top ten hold 1.3%. Specimen: PBMCs. The receptors were sampled from a young woman with multiple sclerosis.

The chain recombines TRBV7-2 with TRBJ2-7, with 14 nucleotides matching TRBD2. CDR3 length equals 14 residues. The germline V gene has CDR1 SGHTA and CDR2 FQGNSA. The junction had 3 bases not matched to a gene; V was cut back by 5 bases and J by 6 bases. The CDR3 loop is CASSRGLAGGEQYF. The CDR3 region has the DNA TGTGCCAGCAGCCGCGGACTAGCGGGGGGCGAGCAGTACTTC.

There are many counts of this clonotype. This rearrangement joins TRBV27 to TRBJ2-5; TRBD2 matches 7 bases. The J segment lost 7 bases and the V segment lost 6 bases, leaving 5 bases of the junction unmatched. Germline CDR1 MNHEY, CDR2 SMNVEV (reference sequence). This CDR3 region has 12 residues. The CDR3 nucleotides are TGTGCCAGCAGGGGACCGGGAGGGACCCAGTACTTC. Translated, it gives CASRGPGGTQYF.

This clonotype was recorded at least ten times. The chain employs TRBV12-3 or TRBV12-4 and TRBJ1-2; unclear D gene. The CDR3 has 12 amino acids. Deletions cut 1 base from V and 5 bases from J, with 5 bases between. DNA of the CDR3: TGTGCCAGCAGTTTAGGTTCTTATGGCTACACCTTC. The encoded protein is CASSLGSYGYTF.

This clonotype has a count of ten or more. The chain combines TRBV5-1 with TRBJ2-1, with 8 bases that match TRBD2. Germline CDR1 reads SGHRS; CDR2 reads YFSETQ. This CDR3 contains 13 residues. The V segment lost 4 bases and the J segment 8 bases; nucleotides outside the gene matches: 5. The CDR3 DNA reads TGCGCCAGCAGCGAGAGCGGGAGCGATGAGCAGTTCTTC. Translation gives CASSESGSDEQFF.

This clonotype was found many times. CDR3: CASSLETISTDTQYF. The CDR3 region has the DNA TGTGCCAGCAGCTTGGAAACAATATCTACAGATACGCAGTATTTT. The chain carries TRBV5-6 and TRBJ2-3; no clear D. The CDR3 contains 15 residues. Trimming shortened V by 0 bases and J by 3 bases, and 11 bases separated the two germline ends. Germline V gives CDR1 SGHDT, CDR2 YYEEEE.